The clone carrying this T cell receptor (beta chain) has more than one count but fewer than ten. The data belong to a study of blood T cell repertoires in COVID-19. The overall study: PBMCs, B-cell-depleted T cells, or T cells were the source of the cDNA or gDNA that made up the material.

CDR3 size: 20 residues. Germline CDR1 GTSNPN, CDR2 SVGIG (reference sequence). V was pared by 1 base and J by 0 bases, with 17 bases of the junction left unmatched. The table came from immunoSEQ multiplex PCR; TCRdb's copy has only in-frame clones and leaves some out. The sample yields about 240,000 clones, approximately 87% seen once. V usage is TRBV30 and J usage is TRBJ1-3; 8 nucleotides line up with TRBD1. The TCR originated in a man between 60 and 75 years old with acute or convalescent COVID-19. The sequenced material came from peripheral blood. Written as DNA, the CDR3 is TGTGCCTGGAGTGGATTTCAGGGGGCCTTCATCACGAGCTCTGGAAACACCATATATTTT. Protein product: CAWSGFQGAFITSSGNTIYF.